Sequencing of this T cell receptor beta chain was carried out in a study of T cells expressing NK-cell markers. Study-wide context: There were seven HCMV-seropositive donors and one seronegative donor among the eight sequenced. Whole-study findings and limits: Of the CD8+ T cell pool in 6 or 7 donors, roughly 1.0-8% was accounted for by dominant NKG2C+ clonotypes. The CD3+CD56-NKG2C+ fraction of several donors was also led by these clonotypes.

The CDR3 is 12 residues long. The V gene's germline CDR1 is KGHDR and CDR2 SFDVKD. With the 5' RACE reads reprocessed, TCRdb shows one record per CDR3 protein and no DNA. In all, the sample yields about 400,000 distinct CDR3 sequences. Of note for this clonotype: No antigen is known for it.

The genes are TRBV24-1 and TRBJ2-1; TCRdb names TRBD1, which stays unverified in the absence of DNA. Sequencing was done on a sample of blood T cells: a sorted CD56 or NKG2C T cell subset, CD4+ or CD8+ T cells, or bulk PBMC T cells (not recorded which). The TCR was taken from a woman in her 50s in good health. The CDR3 here is CATSDDGPKQFF.